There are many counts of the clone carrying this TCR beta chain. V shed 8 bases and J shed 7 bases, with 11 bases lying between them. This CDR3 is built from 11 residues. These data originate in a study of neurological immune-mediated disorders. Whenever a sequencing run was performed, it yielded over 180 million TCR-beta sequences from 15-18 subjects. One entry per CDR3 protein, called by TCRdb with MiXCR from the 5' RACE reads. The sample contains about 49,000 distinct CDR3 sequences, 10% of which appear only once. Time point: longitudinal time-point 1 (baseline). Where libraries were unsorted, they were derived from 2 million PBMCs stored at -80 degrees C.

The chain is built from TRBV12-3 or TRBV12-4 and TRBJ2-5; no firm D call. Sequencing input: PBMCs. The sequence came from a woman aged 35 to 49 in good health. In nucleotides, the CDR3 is TGTGCCAGCCGGCGGTCCCGGACCCAGTACTTC. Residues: CASRRSRTQYF.